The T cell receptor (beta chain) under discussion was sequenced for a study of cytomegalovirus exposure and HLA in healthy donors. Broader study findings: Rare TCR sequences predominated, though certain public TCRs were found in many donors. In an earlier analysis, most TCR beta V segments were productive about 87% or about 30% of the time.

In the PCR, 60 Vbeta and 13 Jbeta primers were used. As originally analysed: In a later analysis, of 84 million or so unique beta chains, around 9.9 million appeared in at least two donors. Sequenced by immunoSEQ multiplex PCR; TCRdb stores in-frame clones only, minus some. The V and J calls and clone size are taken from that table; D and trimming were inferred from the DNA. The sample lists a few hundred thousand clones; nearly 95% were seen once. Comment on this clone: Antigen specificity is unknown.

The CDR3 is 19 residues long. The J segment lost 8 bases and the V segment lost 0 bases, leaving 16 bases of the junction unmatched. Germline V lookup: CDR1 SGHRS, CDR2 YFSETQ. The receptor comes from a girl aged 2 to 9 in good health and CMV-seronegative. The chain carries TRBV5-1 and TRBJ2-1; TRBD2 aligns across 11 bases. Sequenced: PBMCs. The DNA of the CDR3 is TGCGCCAGCAGCTTGGAGGCCGCTTACCTAGCGGGGGGTCTGGATGAGCAGTTCTTC. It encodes CASSLEAAYLAGGLDEQFF.